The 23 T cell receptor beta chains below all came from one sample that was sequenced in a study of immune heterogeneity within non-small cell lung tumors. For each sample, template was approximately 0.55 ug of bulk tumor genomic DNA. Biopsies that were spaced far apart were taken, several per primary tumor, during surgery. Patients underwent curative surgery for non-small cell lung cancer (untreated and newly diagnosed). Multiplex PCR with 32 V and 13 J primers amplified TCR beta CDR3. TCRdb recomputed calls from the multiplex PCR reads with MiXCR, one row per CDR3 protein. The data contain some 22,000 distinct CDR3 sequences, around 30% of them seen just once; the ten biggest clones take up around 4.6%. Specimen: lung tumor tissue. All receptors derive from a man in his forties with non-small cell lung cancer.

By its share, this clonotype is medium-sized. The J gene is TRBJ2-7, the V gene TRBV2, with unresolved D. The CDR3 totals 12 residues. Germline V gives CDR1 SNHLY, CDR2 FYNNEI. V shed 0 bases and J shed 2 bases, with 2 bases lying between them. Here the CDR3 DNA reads TGTGCCAGCAGTGAAGCAGCCTACGAGCAGTACTTC. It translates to CASSEAAYEQYF.

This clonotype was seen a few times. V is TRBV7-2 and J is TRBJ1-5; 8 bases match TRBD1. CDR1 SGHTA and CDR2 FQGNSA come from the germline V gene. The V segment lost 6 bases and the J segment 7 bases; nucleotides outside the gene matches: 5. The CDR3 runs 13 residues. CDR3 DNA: TGTGCCAGCAGTCGGACAGGGAGACAGCCCCAGCATTTT. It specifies CASSRTGRQPQHF. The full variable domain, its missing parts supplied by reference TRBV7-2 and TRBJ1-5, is GAGVSQSPSNKVTEKGKDVELRCDPISGHTALYWYRQSLGQGLEFLIYFQGNSAPDKSGLPSDRFSAERTGGSVSTLTIQRTQQEDSAVYLCASSRTGRQPQHFGDGTRLSIL.

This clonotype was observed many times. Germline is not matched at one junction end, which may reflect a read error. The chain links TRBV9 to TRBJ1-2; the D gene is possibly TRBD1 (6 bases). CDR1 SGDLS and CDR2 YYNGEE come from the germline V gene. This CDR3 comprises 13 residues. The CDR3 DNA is TGTGCCAGCAGCGTAGGAGGGGGGGAACCACCCGCCTTC. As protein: CASSVGGGEPPAF.

CDR3 coding DNA: TGCGCCAGCAGCTTGGGAGACATCCTCTATGGCTACACCTTC. It yields the protein CASSLGDILYGYTF. This chain links TRBV5-1 with TRBJ1-2; D not resolved. The CDR3 has 14 amino acids. The V gene's germline CDR1 is SGHRS and CDR2 YFSETQ. V shed 0 bases and J shed 4 bases, with 10 bases lying between them.

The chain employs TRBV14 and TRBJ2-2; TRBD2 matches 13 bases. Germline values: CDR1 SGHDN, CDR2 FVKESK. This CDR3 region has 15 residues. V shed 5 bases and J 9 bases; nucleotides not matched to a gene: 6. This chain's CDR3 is CASSKLAGGPWELFF. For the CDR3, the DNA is TGTGCCAGCAGCAAACTAGCGGGAGGGCCTTGGGAGCTGTTTTTT.

CDR3: CASSLGGRSHEQYF. CDR3 nucleotide sequence: TGTGCCAGCAGCTTGGGGGGGAGGAGTCACGAGCAGTACTTC. The rearrangement joins TRBV5-4 to TRBJ2-7; D might be TRBD2 (6 bases). Looked up from germline, CDR1 is SGHNT and CDR2 is YYREEE (reference sequence). Between the trimmed V and J ends, which lost 0 bases and 5 bases, there was a span of 12 bases. This CDR3 region has 14 residues.

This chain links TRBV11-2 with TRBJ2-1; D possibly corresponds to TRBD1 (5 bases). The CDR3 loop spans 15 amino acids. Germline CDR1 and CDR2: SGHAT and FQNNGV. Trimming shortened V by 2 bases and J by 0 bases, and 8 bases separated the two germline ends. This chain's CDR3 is CASSLNQGSYNEQFF. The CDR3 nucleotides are TGTGCCAGCAGCTTAAACCAGGGCTCCTACAATGAGCAGTTCTTC.

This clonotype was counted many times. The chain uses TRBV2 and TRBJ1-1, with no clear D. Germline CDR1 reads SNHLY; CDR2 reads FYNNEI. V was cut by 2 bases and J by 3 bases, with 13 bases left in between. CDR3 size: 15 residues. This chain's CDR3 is CASSEWVEADTEAFF. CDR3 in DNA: TGTGCCAGCAGTGAATGGGTGGAAGCGGACACTGAAGCTTTCTTT.

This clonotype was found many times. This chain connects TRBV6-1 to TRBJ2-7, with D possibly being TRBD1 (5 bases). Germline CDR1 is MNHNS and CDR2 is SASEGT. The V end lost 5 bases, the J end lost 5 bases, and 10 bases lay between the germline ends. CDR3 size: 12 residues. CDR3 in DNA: TGTGCCAGCAGTTCACAGGCCCACGAGCAGTACTTC. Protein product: CASSSQAHEQYF.

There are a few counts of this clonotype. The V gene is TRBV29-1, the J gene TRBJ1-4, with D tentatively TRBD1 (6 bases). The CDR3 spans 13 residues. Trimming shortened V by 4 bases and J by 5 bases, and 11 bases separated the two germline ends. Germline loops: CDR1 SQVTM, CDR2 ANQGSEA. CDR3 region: CSVGGAGNEKLFF. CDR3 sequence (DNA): TGCAGCGTTGGGGGGGCGGGAAATGAAAAACTGTTTTTT.

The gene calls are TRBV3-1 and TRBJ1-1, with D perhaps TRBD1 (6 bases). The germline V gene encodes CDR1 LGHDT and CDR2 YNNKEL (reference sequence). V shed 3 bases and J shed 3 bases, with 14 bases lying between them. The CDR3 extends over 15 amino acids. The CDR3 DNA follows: TGTGCCAGCAGCCAGGGGGGGGCGCGGGACACTGAAGCTTTCTTT. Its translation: CASSQGGARDTEAFF.

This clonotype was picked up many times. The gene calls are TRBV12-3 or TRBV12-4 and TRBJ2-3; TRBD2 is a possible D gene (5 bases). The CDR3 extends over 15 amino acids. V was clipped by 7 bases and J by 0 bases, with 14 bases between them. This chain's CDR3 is CASNDGRTSTDTQYF. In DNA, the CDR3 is TGTGCCAGCAACGACGGAAGGACTAGCACAGATACGCAGTATTTT.

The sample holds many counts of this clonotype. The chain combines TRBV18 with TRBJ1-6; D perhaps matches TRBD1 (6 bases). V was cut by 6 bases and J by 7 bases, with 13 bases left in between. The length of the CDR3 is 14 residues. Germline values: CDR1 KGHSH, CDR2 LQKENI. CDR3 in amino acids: CASSFDRSNSPLHF. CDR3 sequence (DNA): TGTGCCAGCTCTTTTGACAGGTCCAATTCACCCCTCCACTTT.

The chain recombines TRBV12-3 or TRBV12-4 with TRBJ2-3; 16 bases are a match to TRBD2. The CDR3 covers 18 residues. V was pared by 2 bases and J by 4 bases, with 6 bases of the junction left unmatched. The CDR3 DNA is TGTGCCAGCAGTTTAAGTGGGACTAGCGGGAGGGGGGCAGATACGCAGTATTTT. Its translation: CASSLSGTSGRGADTQYF.

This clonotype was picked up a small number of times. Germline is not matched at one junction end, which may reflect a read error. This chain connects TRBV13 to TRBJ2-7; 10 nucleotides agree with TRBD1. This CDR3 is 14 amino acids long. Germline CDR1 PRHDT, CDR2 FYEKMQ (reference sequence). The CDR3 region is CASTRGQGLRERYF. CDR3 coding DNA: TGTGCCAGCACCCGGGGACAGGGGTTGAGGGAGCGGTACTTC.

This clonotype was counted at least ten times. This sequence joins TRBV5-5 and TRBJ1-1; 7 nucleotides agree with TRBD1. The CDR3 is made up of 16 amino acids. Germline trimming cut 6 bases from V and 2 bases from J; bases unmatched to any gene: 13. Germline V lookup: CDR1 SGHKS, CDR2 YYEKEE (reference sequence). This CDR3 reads CASTLRQGPSNTEAFF. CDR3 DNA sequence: TGTGCCAGCACCCTAAGACAGGGCCCCTCTAACACTGAAGCTTTCTTT.

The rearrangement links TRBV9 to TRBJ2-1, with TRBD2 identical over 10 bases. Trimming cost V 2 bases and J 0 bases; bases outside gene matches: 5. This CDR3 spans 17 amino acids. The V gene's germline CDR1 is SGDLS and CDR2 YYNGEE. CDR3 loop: CASSVGLAISSYNEQFF. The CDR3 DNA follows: TGTGCCAGCAGCGTGGGACTAGCGATTAGCTCCTACAATGAGCAGTTCTTC.

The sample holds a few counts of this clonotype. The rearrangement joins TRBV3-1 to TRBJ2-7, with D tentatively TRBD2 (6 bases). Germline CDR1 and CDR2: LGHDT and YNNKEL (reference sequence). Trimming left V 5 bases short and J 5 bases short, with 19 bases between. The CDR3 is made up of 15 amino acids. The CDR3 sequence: CASSLSGGMVHEQYF. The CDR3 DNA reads TGTGCCAGCAGCTTGTCCGGCGGGATGGTTCACGAGCAGTACTTC.

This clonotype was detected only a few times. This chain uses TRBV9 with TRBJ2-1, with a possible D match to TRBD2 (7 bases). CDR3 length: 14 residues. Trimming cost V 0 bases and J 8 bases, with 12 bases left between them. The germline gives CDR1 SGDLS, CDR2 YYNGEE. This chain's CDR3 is CASSVGGGWDEQFF. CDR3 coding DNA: TGTGCCAGCAGCGTAGGGGGGGGCTGGGATGAGCAGTTCTTC.

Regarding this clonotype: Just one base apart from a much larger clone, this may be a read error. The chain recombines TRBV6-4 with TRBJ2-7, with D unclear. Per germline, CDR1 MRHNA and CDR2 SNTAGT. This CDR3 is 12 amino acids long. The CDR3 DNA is TGTGCCAGCAGTCGAAACTTGTACGAGAAGTACTTC. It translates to CASSRNLYEKYF.

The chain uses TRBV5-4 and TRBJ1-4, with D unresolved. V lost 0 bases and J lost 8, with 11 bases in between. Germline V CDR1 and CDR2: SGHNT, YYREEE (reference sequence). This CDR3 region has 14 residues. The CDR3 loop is CASSLAGIGEKLFF. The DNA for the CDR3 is TGTGCCAGCAGCTTGGCCGGGATCGGAGAAAAACTGTTTTTT.

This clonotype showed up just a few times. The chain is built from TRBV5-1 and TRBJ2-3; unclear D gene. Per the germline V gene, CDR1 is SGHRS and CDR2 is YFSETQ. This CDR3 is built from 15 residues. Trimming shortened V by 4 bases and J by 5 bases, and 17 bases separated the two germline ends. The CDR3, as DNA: TGCGCCAGCAGCATTGGCCGTACAGCACAAGATACGCAGTATTTT. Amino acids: CASSIGRTAQDTQYF.

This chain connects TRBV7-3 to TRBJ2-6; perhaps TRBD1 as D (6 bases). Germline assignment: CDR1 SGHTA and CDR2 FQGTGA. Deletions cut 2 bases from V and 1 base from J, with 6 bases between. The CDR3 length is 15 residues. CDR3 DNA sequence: TGTGCCAGCAGCTTAGACAGGTCTGGGGCCAACGTCCTGACTTTC. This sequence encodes CASSLDRSGANVLTF.